The text below deals with one T cell receptor beta chain. The antigen is undetermined. These data are taken from a study of T cells in localized non-small cell lung cancer. Study findings and constraints: Because sequencing included only one region (of the tumor), heterogeneity remains possible. Detection in adjacent lung was observed for a median approximately 53 of the top 100 tumor clones. Longer overall survival associated with higher blood T cell density; shorter survival with higher adjacent-lung clonality. T cell clonality was highest in uninvolved adjacent lung, above tumor.

The repertoire was sequenced with immunoSEQ multiplex PCR; TCRdb's copy has only in-frame clones and lacks some. Among 70,000 or so clones listed, roughly 83% were seen once. This receptor was obtained from a female donor of 60 years or more with stage I lung adenocarcinoma. Specimen: peripheral blood, collected before any cancer treatment.

The CDR3 is CASSLRSSGNEKLFF. CDR3 DNA sequence: TGTGCCAGCAGCCTACGTTCATCGGGGAATGAAAAACTGTTTTTT. The chain uses TRBV5-4 and TRBJ1-4; no firm D call. Trimming shortened V by 4 bases and J by 5 bases, and 15 bases separated the two germline ends. Looked up from germline, CDR1 is SGHNT and CDR2 is YYREEE (reference sequence). There are 15 residues in the CDR3.